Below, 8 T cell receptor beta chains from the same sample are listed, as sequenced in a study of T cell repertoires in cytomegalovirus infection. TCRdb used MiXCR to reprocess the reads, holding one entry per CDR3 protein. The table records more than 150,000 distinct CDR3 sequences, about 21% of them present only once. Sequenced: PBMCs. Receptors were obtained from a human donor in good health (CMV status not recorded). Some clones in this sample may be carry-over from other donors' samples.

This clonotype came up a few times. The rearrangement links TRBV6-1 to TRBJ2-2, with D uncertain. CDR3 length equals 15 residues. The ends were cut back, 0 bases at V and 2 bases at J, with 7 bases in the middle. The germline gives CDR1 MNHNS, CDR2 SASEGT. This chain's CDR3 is CASSEALANTGELFF. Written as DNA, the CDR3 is TGTGCCAGCAGTGAAGCCTTAGCTAACACCGGGGAGCTGTTTTTT.

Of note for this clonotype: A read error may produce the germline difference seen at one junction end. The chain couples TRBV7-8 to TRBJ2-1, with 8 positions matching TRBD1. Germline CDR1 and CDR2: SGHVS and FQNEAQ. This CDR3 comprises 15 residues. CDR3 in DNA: TGTGCCAGCGGGATGGGGGCAGGGGGCTACGATGAGCAGTTCTTC. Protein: CASGMGAGGYDEQFF.

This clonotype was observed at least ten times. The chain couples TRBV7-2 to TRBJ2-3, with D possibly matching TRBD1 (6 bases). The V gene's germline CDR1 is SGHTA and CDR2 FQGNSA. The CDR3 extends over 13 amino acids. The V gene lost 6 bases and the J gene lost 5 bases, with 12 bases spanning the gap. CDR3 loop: CASSSTGIDTQYF. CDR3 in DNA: TGTGCCAGCAGTTCAACAGGGATAGATACGCAGTATTTT.

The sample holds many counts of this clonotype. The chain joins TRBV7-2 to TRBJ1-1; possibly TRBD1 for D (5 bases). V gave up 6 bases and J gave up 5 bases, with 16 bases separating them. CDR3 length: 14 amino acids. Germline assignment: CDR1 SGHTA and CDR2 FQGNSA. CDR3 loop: CASSSLWGGTEAFF. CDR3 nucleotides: TGTGCCAGCAGTTCCCTATGGGGGGGGACTGAAGCTTTCTTT.

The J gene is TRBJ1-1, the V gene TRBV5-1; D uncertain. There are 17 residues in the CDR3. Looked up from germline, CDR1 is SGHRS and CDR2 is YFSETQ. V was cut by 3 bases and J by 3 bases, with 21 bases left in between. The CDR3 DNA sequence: TGCGCCAGCAGCTCAAGTCTGTCCCTCCCCACTGACACTGAAGCTTTCTTT. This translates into CASSSSLSLPTDTEAFF.

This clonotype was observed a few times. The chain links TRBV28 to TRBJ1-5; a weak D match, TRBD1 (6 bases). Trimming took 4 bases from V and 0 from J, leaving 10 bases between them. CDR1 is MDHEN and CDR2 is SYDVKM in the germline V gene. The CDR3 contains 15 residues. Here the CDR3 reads CASSWDKYSNQPQHF. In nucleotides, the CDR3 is TGTGCCAGCAGTTGGGACAAGTATAGCAATCAGCCCCAGCATTTT.

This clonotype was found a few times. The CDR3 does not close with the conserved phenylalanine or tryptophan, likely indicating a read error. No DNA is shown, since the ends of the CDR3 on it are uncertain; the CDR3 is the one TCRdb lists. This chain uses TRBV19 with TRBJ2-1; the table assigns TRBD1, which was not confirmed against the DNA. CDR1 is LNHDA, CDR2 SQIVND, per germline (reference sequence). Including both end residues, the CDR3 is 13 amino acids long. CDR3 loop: CASSLPGASTRSY.

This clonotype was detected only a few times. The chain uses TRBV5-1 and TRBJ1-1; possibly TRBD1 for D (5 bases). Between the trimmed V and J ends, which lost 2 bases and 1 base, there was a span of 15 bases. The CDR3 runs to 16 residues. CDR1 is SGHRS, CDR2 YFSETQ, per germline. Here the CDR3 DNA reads TGCGCCAGCAGCTTAGTCTTGACAGCCCAGAACACTGAAGCTTTCTTT. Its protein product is CASSLVLTAQNTEAFF. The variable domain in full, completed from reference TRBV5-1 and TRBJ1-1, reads KAGVTQTPRYLIKTRGQQVTLSCSPISGHRSVSWYQQTPGQGLQFLFEYFSETQRNKGNFPGRFSGRQFSNSRSEMNVSTLELGDSALYLCASSLVLTAQNTEAFFGQGTRLTVV.